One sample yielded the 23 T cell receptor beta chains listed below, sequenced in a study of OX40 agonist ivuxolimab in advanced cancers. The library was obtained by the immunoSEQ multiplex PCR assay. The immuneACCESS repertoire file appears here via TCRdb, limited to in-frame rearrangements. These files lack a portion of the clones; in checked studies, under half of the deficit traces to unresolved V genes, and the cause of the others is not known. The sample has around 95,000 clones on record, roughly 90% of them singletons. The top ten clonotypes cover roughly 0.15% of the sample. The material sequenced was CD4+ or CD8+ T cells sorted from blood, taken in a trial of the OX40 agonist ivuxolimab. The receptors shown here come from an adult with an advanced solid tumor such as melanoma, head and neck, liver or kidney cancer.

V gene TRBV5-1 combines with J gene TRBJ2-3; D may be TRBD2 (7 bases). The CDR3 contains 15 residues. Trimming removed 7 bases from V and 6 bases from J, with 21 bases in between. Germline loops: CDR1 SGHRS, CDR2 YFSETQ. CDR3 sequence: CASGPGRGLVDTQYF. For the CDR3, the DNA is TGCGCCAGCGGTCCGGGGAGGGGGTTAGTGGATACGCAGTATTTT. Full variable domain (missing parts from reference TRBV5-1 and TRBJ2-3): KAGVTQTPRYLIKTRGQQVTLSCSPISGHRSVSWYQQTPGQGLQFLFEYFSETQRNKGNFPGRFSGRQFSNSRSEMNVSTLELGDSALYLCASGPGRGLVDTQYFGPGTRLTVL.

The CDR3 DNA is TGTGCCAGCAGTTACTCGAGGGACACGGACACCATATATTTT. Protein product: CASSYSRDTDTIYF. The chain uses TRBV6-6 and TRBJ1-3, with D possibly TRBD1 on 6 matching bases. The CDR3 length is 14 residues. V was shortened by 0 bases and J by 8 bases, with 11 bases between the two germline ends. Per the germline V gene, CDR1 is MNHNY and CDR2 is SVGAGI (reference sequence).

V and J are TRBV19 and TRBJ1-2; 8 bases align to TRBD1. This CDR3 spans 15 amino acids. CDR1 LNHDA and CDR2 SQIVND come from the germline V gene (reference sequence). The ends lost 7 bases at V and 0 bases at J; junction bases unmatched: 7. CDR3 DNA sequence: TGTGCCAGTACTTTAAAACAGGGGGCTAACTATGGCTACACCTTC. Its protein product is CASTLKQGANYGYTF.

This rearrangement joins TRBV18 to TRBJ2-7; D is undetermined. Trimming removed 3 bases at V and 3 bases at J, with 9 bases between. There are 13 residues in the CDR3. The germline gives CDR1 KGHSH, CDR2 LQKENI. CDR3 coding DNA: TGTGCCAGCTCACCCTTGGGTGGCTACGAGCAGTACTTC. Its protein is CASSPLGGYEQYF.

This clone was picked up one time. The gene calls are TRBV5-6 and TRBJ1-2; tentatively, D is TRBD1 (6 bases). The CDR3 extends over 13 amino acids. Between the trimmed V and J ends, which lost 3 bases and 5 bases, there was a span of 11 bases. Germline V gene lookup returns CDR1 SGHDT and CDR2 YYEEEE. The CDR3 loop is CASSSLGGYGYTF. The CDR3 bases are TGTGCCAGCAGCTCTTTAGGGGGTTATGGCTACACCTTC.

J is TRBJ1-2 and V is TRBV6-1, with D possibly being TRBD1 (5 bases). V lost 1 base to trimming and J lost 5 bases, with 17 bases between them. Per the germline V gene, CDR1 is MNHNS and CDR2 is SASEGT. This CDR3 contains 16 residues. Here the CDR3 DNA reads TGTGCCAGCAGTGAAGTGGGGGGGACCGTGAAATATGGCTACACCTTC. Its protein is CASSEVGGTVKYGYTF.

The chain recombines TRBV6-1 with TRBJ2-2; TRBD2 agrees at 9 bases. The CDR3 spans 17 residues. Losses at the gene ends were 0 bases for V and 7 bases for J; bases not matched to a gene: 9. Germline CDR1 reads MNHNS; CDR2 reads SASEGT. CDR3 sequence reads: CASSEALGGRVFGELFF. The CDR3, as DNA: TGTGCCAGCAGTGAAGCCCTAGGCGGGAGGGTCTTCGGGGAGCTGTTTTTT.

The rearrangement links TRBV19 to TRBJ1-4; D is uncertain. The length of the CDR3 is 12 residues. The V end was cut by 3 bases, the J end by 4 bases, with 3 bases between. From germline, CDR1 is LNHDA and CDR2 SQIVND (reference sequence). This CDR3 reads CASSILNEKLFF. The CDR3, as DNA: TGTGCCAGTAGTATCCTTAATGAAAAACTGTTTTTT.

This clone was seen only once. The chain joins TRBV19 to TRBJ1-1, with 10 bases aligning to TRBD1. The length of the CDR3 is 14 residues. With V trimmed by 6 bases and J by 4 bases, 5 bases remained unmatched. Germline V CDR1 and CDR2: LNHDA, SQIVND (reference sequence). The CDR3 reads CASRTGGAGTEAFF. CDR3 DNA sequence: TGTGCCAGTAGGACAGGGGGCGCCGGCACTGAAGCTTTCTTT.

CDR3 amino acids: CASSMGGQLELNEQFF. In DNA, the CDR3 is TGTGCCAGTAGTATGGGGGGGCAGCTCGAGTTAAATGAGCAGTTCTTC. The rearrangement uses TRBV19 and TRBJ2-1, with a possible D match to TRBD2 (7 bases). The CDR3 totals 16 residues. Germline V gene lookup returns CDR1 LNHDA and CDR2 SQIVND (reference sequence). Trimming shortened V by 3 bases and J by 7 bases, and 19 bases separated the two germline ends.

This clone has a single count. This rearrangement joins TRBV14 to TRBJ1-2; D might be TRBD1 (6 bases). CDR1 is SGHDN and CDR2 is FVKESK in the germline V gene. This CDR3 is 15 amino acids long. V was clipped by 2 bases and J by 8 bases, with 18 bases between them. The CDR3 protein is CASSQLGGGRGGYTF. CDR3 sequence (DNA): TGTGCCAGCAGCCAATTAGGTGGGGGGCGCGGCGGCTACACCTTC.

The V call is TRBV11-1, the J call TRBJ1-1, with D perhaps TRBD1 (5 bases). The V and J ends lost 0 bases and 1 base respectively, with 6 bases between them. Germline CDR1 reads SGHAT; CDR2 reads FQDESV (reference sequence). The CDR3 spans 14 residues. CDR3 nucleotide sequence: TGTGCCAGCAGCTTAGCCAGGGCGAACACTGAAGCTTTCTTT. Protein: CASSLARANTEAFF.

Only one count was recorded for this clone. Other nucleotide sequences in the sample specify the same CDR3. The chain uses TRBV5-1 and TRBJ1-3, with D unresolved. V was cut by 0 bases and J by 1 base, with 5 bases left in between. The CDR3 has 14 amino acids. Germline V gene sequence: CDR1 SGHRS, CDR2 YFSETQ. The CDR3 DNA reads TGCGCCAGCAGCTTGGGGGGTTCTGGAAACACCATATATTTT. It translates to CASSLGGSGNTIYF.

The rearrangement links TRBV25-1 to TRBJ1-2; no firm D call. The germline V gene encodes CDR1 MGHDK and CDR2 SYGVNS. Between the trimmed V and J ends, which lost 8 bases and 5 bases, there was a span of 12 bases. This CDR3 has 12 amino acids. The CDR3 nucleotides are TGTGCCAGCTCTTTCGATTCTTATGGCTACACCTTC. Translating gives CASSFDSYGYTF.

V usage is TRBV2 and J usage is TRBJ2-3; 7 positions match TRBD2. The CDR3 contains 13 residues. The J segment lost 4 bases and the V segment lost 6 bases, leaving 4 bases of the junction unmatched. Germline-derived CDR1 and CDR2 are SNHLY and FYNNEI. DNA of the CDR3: TGTGCCAGCAGGGCCACTAGCGCAGATACGCAGTATTTT. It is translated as CASRATSADTQYF.

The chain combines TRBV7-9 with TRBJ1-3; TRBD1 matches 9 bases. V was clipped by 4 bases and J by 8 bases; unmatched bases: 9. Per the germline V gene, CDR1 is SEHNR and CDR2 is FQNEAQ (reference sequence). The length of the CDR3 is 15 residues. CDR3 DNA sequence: TGTGCCAGCAGCTCCGCCCGGGACAGGGTACACACCATATATTTT. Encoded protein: CASSSARDRVHTIYF.

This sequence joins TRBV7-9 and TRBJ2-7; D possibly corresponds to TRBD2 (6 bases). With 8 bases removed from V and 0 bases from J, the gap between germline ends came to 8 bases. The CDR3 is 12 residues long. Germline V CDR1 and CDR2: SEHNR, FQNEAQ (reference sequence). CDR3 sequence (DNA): TGTGCCAGCGCGGGAAGCTCCTACGAGCAGTACTTC. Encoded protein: CASAGSSYEQYF. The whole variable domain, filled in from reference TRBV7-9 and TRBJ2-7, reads DTGVSQNPRHKITKRGQNVTFRCDPISEHNRLYWYRQTLGQGPEFLTYFQNEAQLEKSRLLSDRFSAERPKGSFSTLEIQRTEQGDSAMYLCASAGSSYEQYFGPGTRLTVT.

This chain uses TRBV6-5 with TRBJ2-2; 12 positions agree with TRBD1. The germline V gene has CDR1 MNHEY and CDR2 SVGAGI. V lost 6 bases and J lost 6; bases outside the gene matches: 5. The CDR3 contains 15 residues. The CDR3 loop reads CASSFRDRGPGELFF. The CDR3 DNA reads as TGTGCCAGCAGCTTCCGGGACAGGGGGCCCGGGGAGCTGTTTTTT.

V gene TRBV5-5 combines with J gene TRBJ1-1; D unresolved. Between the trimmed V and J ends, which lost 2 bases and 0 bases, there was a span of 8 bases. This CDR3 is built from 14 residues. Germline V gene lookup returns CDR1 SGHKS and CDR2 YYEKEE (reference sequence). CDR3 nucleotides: TGTGCCAGCAGCTTTGGCAGCTTGAACACTGAAGCTTTCTTT. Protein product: CASSFGSLNTEAFF.

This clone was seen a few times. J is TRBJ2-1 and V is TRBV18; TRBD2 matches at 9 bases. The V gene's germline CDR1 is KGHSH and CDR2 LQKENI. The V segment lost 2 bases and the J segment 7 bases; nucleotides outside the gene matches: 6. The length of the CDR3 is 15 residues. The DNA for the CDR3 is TGTGCCAGCTCACCAGTGCGGGGGGGCTCGAATGAGCAGTTCTTC. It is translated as CASSPVRGGSNEQFF.

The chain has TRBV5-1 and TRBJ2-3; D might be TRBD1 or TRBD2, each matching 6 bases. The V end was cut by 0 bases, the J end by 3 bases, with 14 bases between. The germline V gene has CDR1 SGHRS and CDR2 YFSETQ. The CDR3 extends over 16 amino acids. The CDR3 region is CASSLEGGQRTDTQYF. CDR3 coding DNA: TGCGCCAGCAGCTTGGAAGGGGGGCAGCGGACAGATACGCAGTATTTT. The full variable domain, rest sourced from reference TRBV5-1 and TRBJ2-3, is KAGVTQTPRYLIKTRGQQVTLSCSPISGHRSVSWYQQTPGQGLQFLFEYFSETQRNKGNFPGRFSGRQFSNSRSEMNVSTLELGDSALYLCASSLEGGQRTDTQYFGPGTRLTVL.

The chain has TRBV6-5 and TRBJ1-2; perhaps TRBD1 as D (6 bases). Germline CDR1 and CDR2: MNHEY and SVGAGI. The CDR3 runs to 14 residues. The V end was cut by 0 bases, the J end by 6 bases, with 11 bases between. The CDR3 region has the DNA TGTGCCAGCAGTTACTCGGGAGGGGGTCATGGCTACACCTTC. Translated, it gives CASSYSGGGHGYTF.

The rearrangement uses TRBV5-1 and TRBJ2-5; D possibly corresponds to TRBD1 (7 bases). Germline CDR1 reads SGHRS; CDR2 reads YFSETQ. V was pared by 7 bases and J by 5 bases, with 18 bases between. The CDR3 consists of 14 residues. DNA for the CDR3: TGCGCCAGCGCCAGGGGGGTTACTGGGGAGACCCAGTACTTC. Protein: CASARGVTGETQYF.